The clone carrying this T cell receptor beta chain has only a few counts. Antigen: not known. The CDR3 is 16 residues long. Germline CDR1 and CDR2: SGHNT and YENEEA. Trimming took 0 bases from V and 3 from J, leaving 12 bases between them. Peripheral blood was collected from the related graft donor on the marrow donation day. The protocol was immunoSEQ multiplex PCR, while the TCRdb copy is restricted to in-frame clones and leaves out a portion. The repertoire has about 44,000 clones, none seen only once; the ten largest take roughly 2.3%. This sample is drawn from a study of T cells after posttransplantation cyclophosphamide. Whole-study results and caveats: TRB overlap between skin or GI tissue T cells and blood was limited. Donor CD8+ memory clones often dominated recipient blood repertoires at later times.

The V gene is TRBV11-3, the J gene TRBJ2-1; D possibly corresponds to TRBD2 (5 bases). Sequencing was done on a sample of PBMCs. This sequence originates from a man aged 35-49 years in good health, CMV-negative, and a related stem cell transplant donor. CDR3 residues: CASSLEGSRFYNEQFF. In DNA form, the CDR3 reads TGTGCCAGCAGCTTAGAAGGGAGTAGGTTCTACAATGAGCAGTTCTTC.